Reported below is one T cell receptor beta chain. Many counts were recorded for this clonotype. This clone's antigen is unknown. Nothing much larger sits one base from this clone, and base qualities are not available. The data belong to a study of regulatory T cells in long-lasting Graves disease (TCRdb year 2021). For context, the study as a whole: In the newly diagnosed Graves' disease group, patients had been taking antithyroid drugs for less than 3 months. Persistent Graves' disease patients were compared with newly diagnosed Graves' disease patients by peripheral blood TCR sequencing and RNA sequencing. The study took place in China and was registered as a clinical trial. A total of roughly 35 samples underwent TCR sequencing: around 13 from persistent and some 20 from newly diagnosed Graves' disease patients.

The sample's time point label is to be understood as: newly diagnosed GD, antithyroid drugs for less than 3 months. For both TCR sequencing and RNA sequencing, RNA was extracted from PBMCs in TRIzol. The diagnosis of Graves' disease was made according to American Thyroid Association guidelines. Patients were recruited from an endocrinology department in Xi'an, China. Each patient gave 7.5 to 10 milliliters of peripheral blood, collected in an EDTA anticoagulant tube. Ficoll Paque Plus density gradient separation was used to isolate PBMCs, and no additional T cell sorting was done. An Agilent 2100 Bioanalyzer and agarose gel were used to check RNA quality, and a NanoDrop 2000 was used to measure RNA concentration. The library was produced with multiplex PCR. Sequencing instrument: Illumina HiSeq 4000. To build TCR beta libraries, CDR3 regions were amplified by Arm-PCR using iRepertoire HTBI primers. PCR products were gel purified before sequencing. For the original study's pipeline: Across samples, about 63 TRBV and 15 or so TRBJ segments were identified and used for gene usage analysis of CDR3 amino acid clonotypes. Filtered high-quality paired reads were merged into contigs using COPE and FqMerger. BLAST was used to align contigs to IMGT TRBV, TRBD and TRBJ reference genes, with CDR3 defined following IMGT. Highly expanded clones were defined as clonotypes with a frequency above 0.1%. Repertoire diversity was measured by Shannon entropy, and V-J evenness by the Gini coefficient. A clonotype found in more than one individual was treated as public. TCRdb applied fastp at Q25 and MiXCR to the public reads, then kept only in-frame beta chains. Rows are unified per CDR3 protein, each entry keeping the most common DNA and genes. The V and J calls and clone size are TCRdb's, not the authors'. For this sample there are a few hundred thousand distinct CDR3 sequences; approximately 12% appear just once. Of the sample, approximately 20% is held by the ten largest clones.

Points the paper makes about the study in general: Sequencing and analysis were limited to the TCR beta chain. The small sample size was acknowledged by the authors as a limitation that may reduce accuracy. Lower TCR Shannon entropy and fewer highly expanded clones were observed in persistent Graves' disease patients than in newly diagnosed patients, which suggested clonal expansion. More public clonotypes were shared among persistent patients (under 3,000) than among newly diagnosed patients (roughly 1,000). Because the primary lesion, thyroid tissue, could not be accessed, the study looked at peripheral blood alone.

The sample was also reused in another study, on T cells in Graves' hyperthyroidism and ophthalmopathy. That second report states: A patient counted as having stable Graves' hyperthyroidism if no progression to ophthalmopathy occurred over 18 months of follow-up. Hyperthyroidism patients were aged 18 to 65 years and newly diagnosed, with disease duration of less than 2 months. Exclusion was applied to patients with uncontrolled infections, other autoimmune diseases, pregnancy or lactation. Clinical symptoms, serum thyroxine and TRAb, thyroid ultrasound, and orbital computed tomography formed the basis for the diagnoses. The first round of RT-PCR for the TCR CDR3 was performed with the HTBI primer set and the Qiagen OneStep RT-PCR kit. Most expanded thyroid clonotypes (frequency above 0.001) were also detected in blood, suggesting blood repertoires may reflect thyroid immune responses. A model built on a 13 V-J signature distinguished ophthalmopathy from stable hyperthyroidism, reaching approximately 89% sensitivity and around 81% specificity in cross-validation and 80%/75% in testing. During validation, the model predicted progression to ophthalmopathy a median of about 6.3 months ahead of onset, with roughly 65% sensitivity and 72% to 85% specificity. A discovery cohort of roughly 96 patients, 43 with Graves' ophthalmopathy and approximately 60 with stable Graves' hyperthyroidism, was used to find distinguishing TCR V-J signatures. Prospective prediction of ophthalmopathy was tested in an independent validation cohort consisting of under 20 hyperthyroidism patients and some 15 patients who later progressed to ophthalmopathy. The roughly 91 discovery patients were randomly divided into training and test sets at a 7:3 ratio. The study also compared thyroid tissue and blood T-cell repertoires from roughly 6 Graves' hyperthyroidism patients. Following sampling, methimazole starting at 30 mg daily was given to hyperthyroidism patients, and high-dose intravenous methylprednisolone was given to ophthalmopathy patients. Libraries were constructed in a second round of multiplex PCR, after which size selection and purification were carried out. Paired-end sequencing of the libraries was performed with 100 bp reads on an Illumina HiSeq2000. SOAPnuke was used to process the raw data, removing reads that contained adapters or uncalled bases, had a mean Phred below 15, or lacked an exact match to the constant primer or identifier. COPE v1.2.5 was used to merge the high-quality paired reads, and each unique nucleotide sequence was defined as a clonotype. MiTCR v1.1 was used to align clonotypes to the IMGT TRBV, TRBD and TRBJ reference segments. The analysis was restricted to V-J combinations with a frequency above 0.0001, which together covered roughly 99% of the repertoires. The TCS score was defined as F50 (clonal expansion) divided by E x V (chaos), with BLOSUM62-based TCRdist calculated between CDR3 peptides within each V-J. Welch's t-statistics and random forest reduced some 510 V-J features to fewer than 15, which were used in a naive Bayes classifier (R e1071). Sample size was not statistically predetermined, and investigators were not blinded to group allocation. The paper reports TCR Vbeta CDR3 sequencing of over 130 peripheral blood samples: around 45 ophthalmopathy, fewer than 80 hyperthyroidism and around 17 progressor patients.

The starting material was peripheral blood mononuclear cells (PBMCs), obtained at new diagnosis, from a patient treated with antithyroid drugs. The TCR comes from a woman aged 18-29 years with Graves disease. Donor details come from another sample of the same person, matched by shared clones.

CDR3 sequence: CASSPRGGGSGNEQFF. Read as DNA, the sequence is TGTGCCAGCAGTCCCCGCGGGGGCGGGAGTGGGAATGAGCAGTTCTTC. Recombination linked TRBV6-1 to TRBJ2-1; D gene: possibly TRBD2, on 7 matching bases. Inclusive of the bounding cysteine and phenylalanine, the CDR3 is 16 residues long. The read is trimmed to its CDR3 DNA, 48 bases read in frame from base 1. V loses 5 bases of germline sequence and J loses 7 bases, and the interval between the two ends is 21 bases. The germline V gene sets CDR1 to MNHNS and CDR2 to SASEGT.